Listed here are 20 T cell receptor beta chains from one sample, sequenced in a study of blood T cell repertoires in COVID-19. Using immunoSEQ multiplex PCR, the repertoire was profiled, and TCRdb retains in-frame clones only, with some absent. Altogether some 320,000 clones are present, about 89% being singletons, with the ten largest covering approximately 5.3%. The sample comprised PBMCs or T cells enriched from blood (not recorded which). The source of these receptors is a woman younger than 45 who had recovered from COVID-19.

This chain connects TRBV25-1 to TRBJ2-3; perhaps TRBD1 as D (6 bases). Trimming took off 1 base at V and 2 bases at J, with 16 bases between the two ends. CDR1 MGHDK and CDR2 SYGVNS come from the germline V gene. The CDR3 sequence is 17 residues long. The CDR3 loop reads CASSELGLGGSTDTQYF. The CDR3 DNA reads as TGTGCCAGCAGTGAATTAGGGCTAGGGGGTTCCACAGATACGCAGTATTTT. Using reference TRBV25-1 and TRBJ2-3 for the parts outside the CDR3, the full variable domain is EADIYQTPRYLVIGTGKKITLECSQTMGHDKMYWYQQDPGMELHLIHYSYGVNSTEKGDLSSESTVSRIRTEHFPLTLESARPSHTSQYLCASSELGLGGSTDTQYFGPGTRLTVL.

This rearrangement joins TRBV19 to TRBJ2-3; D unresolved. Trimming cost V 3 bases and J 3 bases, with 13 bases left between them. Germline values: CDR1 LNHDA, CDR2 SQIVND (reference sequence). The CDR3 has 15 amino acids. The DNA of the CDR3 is TGTGCCAGTAGTATGAGAGGTGCCGTGACAGATACGCAGTATTTT. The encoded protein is CASSMRGAVTDTQYF.

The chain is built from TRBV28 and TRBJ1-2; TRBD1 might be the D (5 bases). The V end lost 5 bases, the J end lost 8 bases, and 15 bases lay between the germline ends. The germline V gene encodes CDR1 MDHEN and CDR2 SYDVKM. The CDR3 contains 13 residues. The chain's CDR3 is CASSPPAGEGYTF. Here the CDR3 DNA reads TGTGCCAGCAGTCCCCCGGCGGGGGAAGGCTACACCTTC.

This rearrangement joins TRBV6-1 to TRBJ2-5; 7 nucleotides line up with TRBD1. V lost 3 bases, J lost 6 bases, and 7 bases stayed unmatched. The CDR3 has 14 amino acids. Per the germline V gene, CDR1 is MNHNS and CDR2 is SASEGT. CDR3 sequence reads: CASSEIGGVKTQYF. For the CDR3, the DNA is TGTGCCAGCAGTGAGATAGGGGGCGTGAAGACCCAGTACTTC.

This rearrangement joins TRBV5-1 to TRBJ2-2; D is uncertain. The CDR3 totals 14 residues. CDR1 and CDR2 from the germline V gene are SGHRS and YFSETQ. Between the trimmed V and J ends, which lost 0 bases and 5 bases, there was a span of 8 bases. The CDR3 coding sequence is TGCGCCAGCAGCTTGGCCCCTAGAACCGGGGAGCTGTTTTTT. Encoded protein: CASSLAPRTGELFF.

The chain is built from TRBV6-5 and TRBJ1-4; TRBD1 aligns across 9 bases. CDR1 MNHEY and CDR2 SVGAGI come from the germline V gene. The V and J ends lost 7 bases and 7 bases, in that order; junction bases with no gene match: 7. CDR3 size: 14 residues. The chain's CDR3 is CASNPDRGTEKLFF. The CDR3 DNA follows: TGTGCCAGCAATCCCGACAGGGGGACTGAAAAACTGTTTTTT.

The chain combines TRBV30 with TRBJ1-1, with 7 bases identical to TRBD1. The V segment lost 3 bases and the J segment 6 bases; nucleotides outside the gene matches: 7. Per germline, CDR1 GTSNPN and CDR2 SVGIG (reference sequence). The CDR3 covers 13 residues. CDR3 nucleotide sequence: TGTGCCTGGAGCGGCACAGGGGCGGCTGAAGCTTTCTTT. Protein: CAWSGTGAAEAFF.

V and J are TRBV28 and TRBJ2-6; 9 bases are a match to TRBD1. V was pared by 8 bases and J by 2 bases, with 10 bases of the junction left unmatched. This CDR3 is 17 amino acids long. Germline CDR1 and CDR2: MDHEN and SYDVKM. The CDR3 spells CASGGRDRVAGANVLTF. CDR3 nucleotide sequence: TGTGCCAGCGGGGGCCGGGACAGGGTCGCTGGGGCCAACGTCCTGACTTTC.

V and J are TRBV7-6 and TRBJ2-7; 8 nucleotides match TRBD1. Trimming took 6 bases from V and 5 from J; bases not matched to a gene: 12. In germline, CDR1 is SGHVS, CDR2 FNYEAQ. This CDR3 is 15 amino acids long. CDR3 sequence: CASSYQGQALDEQYF. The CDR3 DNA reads TGTGCCAGCAGTTATCAGGGACAGGCCCTGGACGAGCAGTACTTC.

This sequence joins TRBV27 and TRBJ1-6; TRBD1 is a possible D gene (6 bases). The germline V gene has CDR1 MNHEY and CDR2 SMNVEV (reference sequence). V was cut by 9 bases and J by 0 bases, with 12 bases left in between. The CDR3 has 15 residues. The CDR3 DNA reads TGTGCCAGTAACAGGGCCAGCTCCTATAATTCACCCCTCCACTTT. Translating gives CASNRASSYNSPLHF.

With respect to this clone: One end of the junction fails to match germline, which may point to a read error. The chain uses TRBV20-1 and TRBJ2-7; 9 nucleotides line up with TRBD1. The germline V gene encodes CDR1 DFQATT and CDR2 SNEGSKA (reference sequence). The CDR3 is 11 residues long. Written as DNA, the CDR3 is TGCAGTGCTAGAGTCCGGGACAGGGAACAGTTC. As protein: CSARVRDREQF.

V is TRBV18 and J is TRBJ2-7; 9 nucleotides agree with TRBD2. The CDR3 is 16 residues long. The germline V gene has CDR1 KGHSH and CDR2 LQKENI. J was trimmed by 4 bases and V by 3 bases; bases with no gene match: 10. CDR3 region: CASSPPNGLATYEQYF. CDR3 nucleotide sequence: TGTGCCAGCTCACCTCCCAATGGACTAGCGACGTACGAGCAGTACTTC.

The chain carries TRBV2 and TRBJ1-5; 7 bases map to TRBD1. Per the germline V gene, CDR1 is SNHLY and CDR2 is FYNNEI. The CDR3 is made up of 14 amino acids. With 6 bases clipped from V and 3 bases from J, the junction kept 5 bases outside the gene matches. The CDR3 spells CASSEGQNNQPQHF. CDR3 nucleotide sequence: TGTGCCAGCAGCGAGGGACAGAACAATCAGCCCCAGCATTTT.

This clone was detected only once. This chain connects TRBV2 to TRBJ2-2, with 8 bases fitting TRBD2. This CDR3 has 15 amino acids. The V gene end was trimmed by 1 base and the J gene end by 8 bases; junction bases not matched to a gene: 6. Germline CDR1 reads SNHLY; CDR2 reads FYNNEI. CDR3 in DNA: TGTGCCAGCAGTGAAGGAGGCGGGGGGACGGGGGAGCTGTTTTTT. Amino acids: CASSEGGGGTGELFF.

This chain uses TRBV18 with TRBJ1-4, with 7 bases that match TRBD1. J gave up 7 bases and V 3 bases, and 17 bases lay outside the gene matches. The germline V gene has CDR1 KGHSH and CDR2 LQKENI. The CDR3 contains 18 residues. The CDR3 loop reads CASSPLVKFGGGREKLFF. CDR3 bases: TGTGCCAGCTCACCTTTAGTAAAGTTTGGAGGGGGCCGTGAAAAACTGTTTTTT.

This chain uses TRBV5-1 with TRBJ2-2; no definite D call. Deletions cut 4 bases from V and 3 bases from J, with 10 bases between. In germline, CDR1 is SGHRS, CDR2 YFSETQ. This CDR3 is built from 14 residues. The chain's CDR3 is CASSLQSDTGELFF. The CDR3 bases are TGCGCCAGCAGCCTACAGTCGGACACCGGGGAGCTGTTTTTT. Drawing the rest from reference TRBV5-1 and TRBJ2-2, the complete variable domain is KAGVTQTPRYLIKTRGQQVTLSCSPISGHRSVSWYQQTPGQGLQFLFEYFSETQRNKGNFPGRFSGRQFSNSRSEMNVSTLELGDSALYLCASSLQSDTGELFFGEGSRLTVL.

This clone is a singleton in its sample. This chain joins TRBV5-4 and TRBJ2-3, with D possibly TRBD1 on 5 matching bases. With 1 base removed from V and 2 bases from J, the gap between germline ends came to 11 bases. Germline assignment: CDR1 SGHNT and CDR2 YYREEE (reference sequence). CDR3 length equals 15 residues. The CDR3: CASSLSAGPTDTQYF. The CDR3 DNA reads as TGTGCCAGCAGCTTGTCGGCAGGGCCCACAGATACGCAGTATTTT.

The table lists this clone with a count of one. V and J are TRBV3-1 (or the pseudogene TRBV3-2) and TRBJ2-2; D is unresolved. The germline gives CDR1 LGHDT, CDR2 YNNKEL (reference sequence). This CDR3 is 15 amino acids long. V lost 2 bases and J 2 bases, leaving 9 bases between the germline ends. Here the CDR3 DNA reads TGTGCCAGCAGCCAACTAGAGCTCAACACCGGGGAGCTGTTTTTT. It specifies CASSQLELNTGELFF.

The chain's CDR3 is CASSQGAETEAFF. The CDR3 coding sequence is TGCGCCAGCAGCCAAGGGGCCGAGACTGAAGCTTTCTTT. The J gene is TRBJ1-1, the V gene TRBV4-1, with no clear D. Trimming stripped 1 base from V and 5 bases from J, with 8 bases between. Germline CDR1 is MGHRA and CDR2 is YSYEKL. This CDR3 has 13 amino acids.

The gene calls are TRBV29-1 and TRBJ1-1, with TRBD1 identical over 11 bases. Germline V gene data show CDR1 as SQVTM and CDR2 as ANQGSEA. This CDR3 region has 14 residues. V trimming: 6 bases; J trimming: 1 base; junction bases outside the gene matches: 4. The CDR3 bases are TGCAGCGTCCAAGGACAGGGGGCGAACACTGAAGCTTTCTTT. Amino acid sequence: CSVQGQGANTEAFF.